A single sample gave rise to the 8 T cell receptor beta chains below, sequenced in a study of blood T cell repertoires in COVID-19. Method: immunoSEQ multiplex PCR; TCRdb's copy keeps in-frame clones and lacks some. The sample consists of more than 250,000 clones, about nine tenths of them appearing once. The sequenced sample consisted of PBMCs or T cells enriched from blood (not recorded which). The receptors were sampled from a woman in her forties with acute COVID-19.

CDR3: CASSHWRRGGNTEAFF. The CDR3 DNA follows: TGTGCCAGTAGCCACTGGAGGAGAGGTGGAAACACTGAAGCTTTCTTT. V usage is TRBV19 and J usage is TRBJ1-1; D gene uncertain. This CDR3 has 16 residues. V shed 6 bases and J shed 2 bases, with 19 bases lying between them. Germline V CDR1 and CDR2: LNHDA, SQIVND (reference sequence).

This chain links TRBV25-1 with TRBJ1-1; D unclear. The germline V gene has CDR1 MGHDK and CDR2 SYGVNS. This CDR3 spans 14 amino acids. V was cut by 7 bases and J by 3 bases, with 15 bases left in between. CDR3 residues: CASIPLGPDTEAFF. The CDR3 DNA reads as TGTGCCAGCATCCCTCTTGGGCCGGACACTGAAGCTTTCTTT.

V and J are TRBV7-8 and TRBJ1-5; D is undetermined. This CDR3 comprises 13 residues. Germline V gives CDR1 SGHVS, CDR2 FQNEAQ. Deletions cut 6 bases from V and 4 bases from J, with 10 bases between. The CDR3 protein is CASRADGNQPQHF. DNA of the CDR3: TGTGCCAGCAGAGCGGACGGGAATCAGCCCCAGCATTTT.

The chain employs TRBV19 and TRBJ2-2, with D hard to call. V shed 7 bases and J shed 2 bases, with 11 bases lying between them. Germline loops: CDR1 LNHDA, CDR2 SQIVND (reference sequence). The length of the CDR3 is 14 residues. The CDR3 bases are TGTGCCAGTACCCAAGGAGACAACACCGGGGAGCTGTTTTTT. It encodes CASTQGDNTGELFF.

This chain uses TRBV2 with TRBJ2-3; D is ambiguous. Germline assignment: CDR1 SNHLY and CDR2 FYNNEI. V was pared by 4 bases and J by 3 bases, with 11 bases between. CDR3 length: 14 residues. This CDR3 reads CASSVGLGTDTQYF. The CDR3 DNA sequence: TGTGCCAGCAGTGTTGGGCTTGGGACAGATACGCAGTATTTT.

V and J are TRBV19 and TRBJ1-1; 12 positions agree with TRBD1. The CDR3 covers 15 residues. Germline V gene sequence: CDR1 LNHDA, CDR2 SQIVND (reference sequence). The trim removed 6 bases at V and 4 bases at J, leaving 6 bases unmatched. This CDR3 reads CASRPGTGGRTEAFF. Here the CDR3 DNA reads TGTGCCAGTAGGCCCGGGACAGGGGGCCGCACTGAAGCTTTCTTT.

The chain joins TRBV3-1 (or the pseudogene TRBV3-2) to TRBJ2-6; a possible D gene is TRBD1 (6 bases). Trimming stripped 0 bases from V and 0 bases from J, with 12 bases between. This CDR3 spans 18 amino acids. Per germline, CDR1 LGHDT and CDR2 YNNKEL (reference sequence). Here the CDR3 DNA reads TGTGCCAGCAGCCAAGATTACGGGACACTCTCTGGGGCCAACGTCCTGACTTTC. Its protein product is CASSQDYGTLSGANVLTF.

The V gene is TRBV2, the J gene TRBJ2-5; 7 nucleotides align to TRBD2. Germline lookup yields CDR1 SNHLY and CDR2 FYNNEI. Trimming at V came to 7 bases and at J to 3 bases, leaving 5 bases not matched to a gene. This CDR3 region has 13 residues. The CDR3 DNA sequence: TGTGCCAGCAAAAGGCTAGCGGAAGAGACCCAGTACTTC. It translates to CASKRLAEETQYF.